The T cell receptor (beta chain) under discussion was sequenced for a study of human T cells and chemical hapten exposure. Study context: Throughout a study of approximately 25 weeks, patients underwent weekly scalp administration of diphenylcyclopropenone doses.

Sample time point: patch test 1, 2 weeks after DPC sensitization. Described treatment: therapeutic diphenylcyclopropenone sensitization with weekly scalp DPC. It was unfractionated whole blood from which total RNA was extracted. This clonotype was counted many times. The antigen is undetermined. Trimming stripped 0 bases from V and 11 bases from J, with 10 bases between. Per germline, CDR1 MDHEN and CDR2 SYDVKM. The CDR3 has 12 residues. TCRdb redid the calling of the RACE reads with MiXCR, one entry per CDR3 protein. This sample has roughly 120,000 distinct CDR3 sequences, with around an eighth found just once. Findings of the study overall: TCRs at a frequency above 1 in 1000 stayed unchanged with DPC sensitization. The formation of large CDR3 similarity clusters by expanded TCRs significantly exceeded that of controls.

The gene calls are TRBV28 and TRBJ1-1; possibly TRBD1 for D (6 bases). The specimen comprised whole blood, sampled in connection with sensitization to the hapten diphenylcyclopropenone (DPC). This clonotype was sampled from a woman between 45 and 65 years old with alopecia areata. Some clones in this sample may be carry-over from other donors' samples. The CDR3 reads CASSLWGADAFF. For the CDR3, the DNA is TGTGCCAGCAGTTTATGGGGGGCGGATGCTTTCTTT.